The next 21 T cell receptor beta chains were all read from a single sample in a study of blood T cell repertoires in COVID-19. Produced via immunoSEQ multiplex PCR; TCRdb's table is partial and in-frame only. The repertoire holds approximately 71,000 clones, with more than 70% as singletons. The sequenced sample consisted of peripheral blood. These receptors originate from a man aged 50 to 59 with acute or convalescent COVID-19.

The chain is built from TRBV6-6 and TRBJ2-1; 11 bases line up with TRBD2. The CDR3 has 15 residues. V gave up 6 bases and J gave up 7 bases; unmatched junction bases: 8. Looked up from germline, CDR1 is MNHNY and CDR2 is SVGAGI (reference sequence). The CDR3 sequence is CASSGTSGSINEQFF. Written as DNA, the CDR3 is TGTGCCAGCAGCGGGACTAGCGGTTCAATAAATGAGCAGTTCTTC.

V usage is TRBV25-1 and J usage is TRBJ1-2, with 7 positions matching TRBD1. Germline V gene data show CDR1 as MGHDK and CDR2 as SYGVNS. This CDR3 is 14 amino acids long. J gave up 2 bases and V 3 bases, and 3 bases lay outside the gene matches. The CDR3 DNA reads as TGTGCCAGCAGTGACCCGACAGGGAACTATGGCTACACCTTC. It yields the protein CASSDPTGNYGYTF.

The chain carries TRBV7-3 and TRBJ1-1; D gene unclear. The CDR3 length is 13 residues. The germline V gene has CDR1 SGHTA and CDR2 FQGTGA. Trimming took off 1 base at V and 7 bases at J, with 10 bases between the two ends. CDR3 residues: CASSLMFGDEAFF. CDR3 bases: TGTGCCAGCAGCTTAATGTTCGGGGATGAAGCTTTCTTT.

This chain uses TRBV2 with TRBJ2-5, with 11 nucleotides matching TRBD2. The CDR3 extends over 14 amino acids. Germline CDR1 and CDR2: SNHLY and FYNNEI. The trim removed 7 bases at V and 4 bases at J, leaving 5 bases unmatched. In DNA form, the CDR3 reads TGTGCCAGCACGTCGCTAGCGGGAGGAGAGACCCAGTACTTC. Its protein is CASTSLAGGETQYF.

V is TRBV30 and J is TRBJ1-1; TRBD1 matches at 9 bases. Germline values: CDR1 GTSNPN, CDR2 SVGIG (reference sequence). The CDR3 runs to 16 residues. J lost 5 bases, V lost 3 bases, and 13 bases had no gene match. This chain's CDR3 is CAWSPRPGQGSTEAFF. In nucleotides, the CDR3 is TGTGCCTGGAGCCCCCGGCCGGGACAGGGAAGTACTGAAGCTTTCTTT.

The CDR3 sequence is CASSGTTTYEQYF. Here the CDR3 DNA reads TGCGCCAGCTCCGGGACTACCACCTACGAGCAGTACTTC. The V gene is TRBV10-1, the J gene TRBJ2-7; 7 nucleotides line up with TRBD2. Trimming cost V 8 bases and J 2 bases; bases outside gene matches: 6. From germline, CDR1 is WNHNN and CDR2 SYGVQD (reference sequence). The CDR3 length is 13 residues.

The J gene is TRBJ2-7, the V gene TRBV7-9, with a weak D call TRBD1 (6 bases). In germline, CDR1 is SEHNR, CDR2 FQNEAQ (reference sequence). The V and J ends lost 1 base and 2 bases respectively, with 15 bases between them. The CDR3 contains 16 residues. The CDR3 region is CASSLVQGRWTYEQYF. The CDR3 DNA sequence: TGTGCCAGCAGCTTAGTTCAGGGGCGTTGGACCTACGAGCAGTACTTC.

The genes are TRBV19 and TRBJ2-7; maybe TRBD1 (6 bases). This CDR3 comprises 14 residues. The germline gives CDR1 LNHDA, CDR2 SQIVND (reference sequence). The ends were cut back, 3 bases at V and 2 bases at J, with 11 bases in the middle. The CDR3 sequence: CASSMYQGTYEQYF. The CDR3 DNA is TGTGCCAGTAGTATGTACCAGGGGACCTACGAGCAGTACTTC.

Only a few counts were recorded for this clone. The chain links TRBV27 to TRBJ1-3; weak D call: TRBD1 (6 bases). This CDR3 comprises 14 residues. The germline V and J ends were trimmed by 5 bases and 3 bases, with 11 bases remaining between them. Germline V gene data show CDR1 as MNHEY and CDR2 as SMNVEV (reference sequence). CDR3 protein: CASSHRVGGNTIYF. In DNA form, the CDR3 reads TGTGCCAGCAGTCACAGGGTCGGTGGAAACACCATATATTTT.

This clone was observed a single time. The V and J genes are TRBV27 and TRBJ2-7, with 8 bases identical to TRBD2. The ends lost 7 bases at V and 3 bases at J; junction bases unmatched: 14. The CDR3 spans 16 residues. The germline CDR1 and CDR2 sequences are MNHEY and SMNVEV (reference sequence). This chain's CDR3 is CASIDDMGLECYEQYF. CDR3 in DNA: TGTGCCAGCATCGATGATATGGGACTAGAGTGCTACGAGCAGTACTTC.

This clone was recorded a few times. The genes are TRBV28 and TRBJ1-2; no firm D call. The length of the CDR3 is 15 residues. Trimming took 6 bases from V and 0 from J, leaving 14 bases between them. Looked up from germline, CDR1 is MDHEN and CDR2 is SYDVKM. This chain's CDR3 is CASSFPGQANYGYTF. CDR3 coding DNA: TGTGCCAGCAGCTTCCCTGGCCAAGCTAACTATGGCTACACCTTC.

The J gene is TRBJ2-3, the V gene TRBV28; 8 bases match TRBD1. V shed 3 bases, J shed 5 bases, and the junction held 4 bases outside the gene matches. Germline V CDR1 and CDR2: MDHEN, SYDVKM. The CDR3 length is 14 residues. CDR3 DNA: TGTGCCAGCAGTTTGCAGGGGGCGAAAGATACGCAGTATTTT. Protein product: CASSLQGAKDTQYF.

This clone came up once. The chain recombines TRBV14 with TRBJ2-3; 11 bases line up with TRBD2. Germline lookup yields CDR1 SGHDN and CDR2 FVKESK. J gave up 1 base and V 4 bases, and 7 bases lay outside the gene matches. The CDR3 contains 17 residues. The CDR3 nucleotides are TGTGCCAGCAGCCTTCGACTAGCGGGGTCTGGCACAGATACGCAGTATTTT. It codes for CASSLRLAGSGTDTQYF. Filled out from reference TRBV14 and TRBJ2-3, the complete variable domain reads EAGVTQFPSHSVIEKGQTVTLRCDPISGHDNLYWYRRVMGKEIKFLLHFVKESKQDESGMPNNRFLAERTGGTYSTLKVQPAELEDSGVYFCASSLRLAGSGTDTQYFGPGTRLTVL.

The chain carries TRBV27 and TRBJ1-5; tentative D call: TRBD1 (5 bases). V lost 3 bases and J 3 bases, leaving 9 bases between the germline ends. The germline V gene encodes CDR1 MNHEY and CDR2 SMNVEV (reference sequence). The CDR3 runs to 14 residues. The DNA of the CDR3 is TGTGCCAGCAGTTTTGGGGCAGCCAATCAGCCCCAGCATTTT. Residues: CASSFGAANQPQHF.

The chain uses TRBV6-4 and TRBJ1-1; no definite D call. Germline V lookup: CDR1 MRHNA, CDR2 SNTAGT. Trimming removed 3 bases at V and 0 bases at J, with 11 bases between. The CDR3 covers 15 residues. The CDR3 coding sequence is TGTGCCAGCAGTGAGGAAGCAACAGTGAACACTGAAGCTTTCTTT. It yields the protein CASSEEATVNTEAFF.

V is TRBV19 and J is TRBJ1-1, with 9 nucleotides matching TRBD1. The CDR3 contains 16 residues. Germline V gives CDR1 LNHDA, CDR2 SQIVND (reference sequence). V shed 8 bases, J shed 3 bases, and the junction held 13 bases outside the gene matches. The CDR3 protein is CASRKTDRGLDTEAFF. The CDR3 nucleotides read TGTGCCAGTCGAAAAACGGACAGGGGATTAGACACTGAAGCTTTCTTT.

The chain carries TRBV7-9 and TRBJ2-1; D is ambiguous. The V and J ends lost 3 bases and 5 bases respectively, with 11 bases between them. CDR3 length equals 14 residues. Per the germline V gene, CDR1 is SEHNR and CDR2 is FQNEAQ (reference sequence). The CDR3 DNA follows: TGTGCCAGCAGCTTTGGTGGCCCGCACAATGAGCAGTTCTTC. Residues: CASSFGGPHNEQFF.

This clone has only a few counts. The chain couples TRBV18 to TRBJ1-4; D might be TRBD1 (6 bases). CDR1 and CDR2 from the germline V gene are KGHSH and LQKENI. Trimming removed 5 bases at V and 5 bases at J, with 18 bases between. The CDR3 has 16 amino acids. The CDR3 nucleotides read TGTGCCAGCTCATCCAAAGCCGACAGGAGCAATGAAAAACTGTTTTTT. This encodes CASSSKADRSNEKLFF.

The V and J genes are TRBV6-5 and TRBJ1-1; TRBD1 aligns across 9 bases. Germline loops: CDR1 MNHEY, CDR2 SVGAGI. The CDR3 is 13 amino acids. With 5 bases clipped from V and 4 bases from J, the junction kept 2 bases outside the gene matches. CDR3 DNA: TGTGCCAGCAGTCGACAGGGGGGCACTGAAGCTTTCTTT. Translation gives CASSRQGGTEAFF.

V usage is TRBV5-1 and J usage is TRBJ2-7; 9 bases map to TRBD1. V was pared by 0 bases and J by 3 bases, with 4 bases of the junction left unmatched. Germline assignment: CDR1 SGHRS and CDR2 YFSETQ. This CDR3 contains 15 residues. The CDR3 loop reads CASSLAPGQGYEQYF. CDR3 sequence (DNA): TGCGCCAGCAGCTTGGCCCCGGGACAGGGCTACGAGCAGTACTTC. Complete variable domain (other parts from reference TRBV5-1 and TRBJ2-7): KAGVTQTPRYLIKTRGQQVTLSCSPISGHRSVSWYQQTPGQGLQFLFEYFSETQRNKGNFPGRFSGRQFSNSRSEMNVSTLELGDSALYLCASSLAPGQGYEQYFGPGTRLTVT.

This clone was observed a few times. The J gene is TRBJ2-1, the V gene TRBV3-1 (or the pseudogene TRBV3-2); 8 bases match TRBD2. V lost 3 bases and J lost 9; bases outside the gene matches: 7. CDR1 is LGHDT and CDR2 is YNNKEL in the germline V gene (reference sequence). CDR3 size: 14 residues. CDR3 amino acids: CASSHFGLALEQFF. The CDR3 bases are TGTGCCAGCAGCCACTTCGGACTAGCCCTTGAGCAGTTCTTC.